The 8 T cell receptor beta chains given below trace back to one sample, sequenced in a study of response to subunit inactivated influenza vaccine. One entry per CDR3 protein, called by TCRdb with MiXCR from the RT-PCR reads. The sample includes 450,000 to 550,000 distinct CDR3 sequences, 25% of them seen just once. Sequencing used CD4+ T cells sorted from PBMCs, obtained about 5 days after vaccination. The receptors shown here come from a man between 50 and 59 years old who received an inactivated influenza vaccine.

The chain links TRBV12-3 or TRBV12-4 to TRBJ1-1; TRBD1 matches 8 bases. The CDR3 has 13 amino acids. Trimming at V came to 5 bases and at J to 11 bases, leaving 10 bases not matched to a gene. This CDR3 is CASSPRTGRWAFF. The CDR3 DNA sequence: TGTGCCAGCAGTCCCCGGACAGGGAGGTGGGCTTTCTTT.

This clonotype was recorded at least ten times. CDR3 nucleotides: TGTGCCAGCAGCTTCAACAGTGATTTGAGGGCTGAGACCCAGTACTTC. It translates to CASSFNSDLRAETQYF. The gene calls are TRBV11-2 and TRBJ2-5, with D possibly TRBD2 on 5 matching bases. Germline V gene lookup returns CDR1 SGHAT and CDR2 FQNNGV. The germline V and J ends were trimmed by 3 bases and 5 bases, with 19 bases remaining between them. This CDR3 is 16 amino acids long.

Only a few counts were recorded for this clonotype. The CDR3: CASSELFTGELFF. The DNA for the CDR3 is TGCGCCAGCAGTGAGCTATTCACCGGGGAGCTGTTTTTT. V is TRBV10-1 and J is TRBJ2-2; D is uncertain. Germline lookup yields CDR1 WNHNN and CDR2 SYGVQD (reference sequence). The CDR3 is made up of 13 amino acids. The V gene lost 2 bases and the J gene lost 4 bases, with 5 bases spanning the gap.

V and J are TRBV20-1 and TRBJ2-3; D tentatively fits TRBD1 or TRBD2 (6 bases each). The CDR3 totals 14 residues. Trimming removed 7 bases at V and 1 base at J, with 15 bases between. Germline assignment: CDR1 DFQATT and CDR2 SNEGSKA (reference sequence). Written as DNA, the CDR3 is TGCAGTGGTCGCCCGGGGGCCGGCACAGATACGCAGTATTTT. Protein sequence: CSGRPGAGTDTQYF.

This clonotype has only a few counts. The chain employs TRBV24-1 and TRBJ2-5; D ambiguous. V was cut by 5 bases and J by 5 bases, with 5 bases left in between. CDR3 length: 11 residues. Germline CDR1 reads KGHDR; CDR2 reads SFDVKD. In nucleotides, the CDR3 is TGTGCCACCAGTGCTGGGGAGACCCAGTACTTC. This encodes CATSAGETQYF.

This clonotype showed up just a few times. CDR3 amino acids: CASSVGDRPGELFF. In DNA, the CDR3 is TGTGCCAGCAGCGTAGGCGATAGGCCCGGGGAGCTGTTTTTT. This chain uses TRBV9 with TRBJ2-2; D uncertain. Germline V gene data show CDR1 as SGDLS and CDR2 as YYNGEE. The V gene lost 0 bases and the J gene lost 6 bases, with 9 bases spanning the gap. The CDR3 consists of 14 residues.

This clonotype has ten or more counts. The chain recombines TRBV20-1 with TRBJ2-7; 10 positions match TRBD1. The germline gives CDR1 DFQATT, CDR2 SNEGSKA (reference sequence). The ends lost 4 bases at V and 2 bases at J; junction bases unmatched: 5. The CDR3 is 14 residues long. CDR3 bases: TGCAGTGCTACAGACAGGGGGCGCACCTACGAGCAGTACTTC. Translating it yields CSATDRGRTYEQYF.

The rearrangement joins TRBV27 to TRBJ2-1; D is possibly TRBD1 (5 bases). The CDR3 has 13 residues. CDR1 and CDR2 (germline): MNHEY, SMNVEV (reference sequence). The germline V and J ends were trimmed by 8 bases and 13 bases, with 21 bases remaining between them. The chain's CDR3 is CASRAQQTGFQFF. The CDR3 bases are TGTGCCAGCCGCGCCCAGCAAACAGGTTTTCAGTTCTTC.